The rows below give T cell receptor beta chains drawn from one sample of a study of T cells in Graves' hyperthyroidism and ophthalmopathy. TCRdb fed the multiplex PCR reads into MiXCR, producing one record per CDR3 protein. In the table there are 700,000 or so distinct CDR3 sequences, approximately 15% of which are singletons. Sequenced input: blood. Receptors were obtained from a woman aged 50 to 60 with Graves' ophthalmopathy. Both conserved end residues are part of each CDR3. The D gene is left open where the match is weak. Not every row has a clone size; where given, it reads once, few, many or a size class.

>TRBD1|TRBJ1-1|NA|TRBV30|13
CAWSGDRGTEAFF
TGTGCCTGGAGTGGGGACAGGGGAACTGAAGCTTTCTTT
>NA|TRBJ1-5|many|TRBV7-2|16
CASSLTNRNVNQPQHF
TGTGCCAGCAGCTTAACTAACAGGAATGTCAATCAGCCCCAGCATTTT
>NA|TRBJ2-2|few|TRBV5-1|14
CASSLGAQTGELFF
TGCGCCAGCAGCTTGGGGGCTCAAACCGGGGAGCTGTTTTTT
>TRBD1|TRBJ2-2|many|TRBV18|17
CASSPPWTGSNTGELFF
TGTGCCAGCTCACCACCTTGGACAGGGTCGAACACCGGGGAGCTGTTTTTT
>NA|TRBJ2-2|many|TRBV7-9|15
CASSRPVMNTGELFF
TGTGCCAGCAGCCGGCCGGTGATGAACACCGGGGAGCTGTTTTTT
>NA|TRBJ2-3|many|TRBV5-4|17
CASSLSTFGRRADTQYF
TGTGCCAGCAGCTTGTCGACTTTCGGGAGAAGAGCAGATACGCAGTATTTT
>TRBD1|TRBJ1-3|NA|TRBV7-9|17
CASSLPQTGDRRNTIYF
TGTGCCAGCAGCTTACCACAGACAGGGGATCGCAGAAACACCATATATTTT
>NA|TRBJ2-7|few|TRBV6-1|15
CASSEGPGPNYEQYF
TGTGCCAGCAGTGAAGGTCCGGGACCGAACTACGAGCAGTACTTC
>NA|TRBJ2-5|NA|TRBV5-1|14
CASSLSLLGETQYF
TGCGCCAGCAGCTTGAGCCTTCTGGGGGAGACCCAGTACTTC
>NA|TRBJ2-7|few|TRBV15|12
CATSSPNYEQYF
TGTGCCACCAGCAGCCCAAACTACGAGCAGTACTTC
>NA|TRBJ1-2|many|TRBV18|13
CASSQDKNYGYTF
TGTGCCAGCTCACAGGACAAGAACTATGGCTACACCTTC
>NA|TRBJ2-5|many|TRBV7-2|15
CASSPWGQHQETQYF
TGTGCCAGCAGCCCGTGGGGACAACACCAAGAGACCCAGTACTTC
>TRBD1|TRBJ1-2|NA|TRBV6-1|14
CASSPGQGWNGYTF
TGTGCCAGCTCCCCGGGACAGGGGTGGAATGGCTACACCTTC
>NA|TRBJ2-7|NA|TRBV4-3|16
CASSQVGQGPTSEQYF
TGCGCCAGCAGCCAAGTAGGTCAGGGTCCCACCAGCGAGCAGTACTTC
>TRBD1|TRBJ1-2|many|TRBV5-1|15
CASSSGTGGNYGYTF
TGCGCCAGCAGCTCGGGGACAGGGGGTAACTATGGCTACACCTTC
>TRBD1|TRBJ2-2|many|TRBV11-2|14
CASSVGQRTGELFF
TGTGCCAGCAGCGTGGGACAGAGAACCGGGGAGCTGTTTTTT
>TRBD1|TRBJ2-7|few|TRBV29-1|15
CSGKLGTGGTYEQYF
TGCAGCGGTAAGCTAGGGACAGGGGGTACCTACGAGCAGTACTTC
>TRBD1|TRBJ2-1|many|TRBV5-1|15
CASSLDRGSYNEQFF
TGTGCCAGCAGCCTTGACAGGGGCTCCTACAATGAGCAGTTCTTC
>NA|TRBJ2-5|few|TRBV18|16
CASSPIGAQGRETQYF
TGTGCCAGCTCACCAATCGGTGCTCAGGGGAGGGAGACCCAGTACTTC
>TRBD2|TRBJ2-5|NA|TRBV9|16
CASSVGGSGRSETQYF
TGTGCCAGCAGCGTAGGCGGTAGCGGGAGATCTGAGACCCAGTACTTC
>NA|TRBJ1-5|many|TRBV28|13
CASSFLKGQPQHF
TGTGCCAGCAGTTTCCTCAAGGGTCAGCCCCAGCATTTT
>NA|TRBJ2-1|many|TRBV20-1|11
CSARRYNEQFF
TGCAGTGCTAGAAGATACAATGAGCAGTTCTTC
>NA|TRBJ2-2|NA|TRBV14|19
CASSQGRLTGPRQTGELFF
TGTGCCAGCAGCCAGGGACGACTAACAGGTCCAAGGCAAACCGGGGAGCTGTTTTTT
>NA|TRBJ2-7|NA|TRBV5-1|14
CASSLGGGGSEQYF
TGCGCCAGCAGCTTGGGAGGGGGGGGGAGCGAGCAGTACTTC
>TRBD1|TRBJ2-2|few|TRBV5-1|17
CASSLEAGTGNTGELFF
TGCGCCAGCAGCTTGGAGGCCGGGACAGGAAACACCGGGGAGCTGTTTTTT
>NA|TRBJ2-1|NA|TRBV6-2/TRBV6-3|11
CASKIGAEQFF
TGTGCCAGCAAAATAGGTGCTGAGCAGTTCTTC
>NA|TRBJ2-3|many|TRBV28|13
CATTRFGRDTQYF
TGTGCCACCACAAGATTTGGACGAGATACGCAGTATTTT
>NA|TRBJ1-2|NA|TRBV18|16
CASSLGASFTVYGYTF
TGTGCCAGCTCACTAGGGGCCTCGTTTACGGTCTATGGCTACACCTTC
>TRBD2|TRBJ2-5|many|TRBV6-5|16
CASSYSYLAAKETQYF
TGTGCCAGCAGTTACTCGTATCTAGCGGCCAAAGAGACCCAGTACTTC
>NA|TRBJ1-6|few|TRBV20-1|16
CSARPSPLSYNSPLHF
TGCAGTGCAAGACCAAGTCCCCTCTCCTATAATTCACCCCTCCACTTT
>TRBD2|TRBJ2-7|many|TRBV6-1|16
CASSDHLAGARYEQYF
TGTGCCAGCAGTGACCATCTAGCGGGGGCCCGGTACGAGCAGTACTTC
>NA|TRBJ2-1|NA|TRBV19|15
CASSNIGFAYNEQFF
TGTGCCAGTAGTAATATAGGGTTCGCCTACAATGAGCAGTTCTTC
>NA|TRBJ2-1|many|TRBV18|13
CASSPTQGNEQFF
TGTGCCAGCTCACCGACACAGGGCAATGAGCAGTTCTTC
>NA|TRBJ2-1|many|TRBV2|13
CARGAGYGDEQFF
TGTGCCCGCGGGGCAGGGTATGGGGATGAGCAGTTCTTC
>NA|TRBJ2-1|few|TRBV6-2/TRBV6-3|12
CASSYNGIEQFF
TGTGCCAGCAGTTATAACGGTATTGAGCAGTTCTTC
>TRBD2|TRBJ2-1|many|TRBV24-1|16
CATSDLGLAEGSEQFF
TGTGCCACCAGTGACCTAGGACTAGCGGAGGGGTCCGAGCAGTTCTTC
>NA|TRBJ1-2|NA|TRBV30|13
CAWSTGGAYGYTF
TGTGCCTGGAGTACGGGGGGGGCGTATGGCTACACCTTC
>TRBD1|TRBJ1-1|many|TRBV12-3/TRBV12-4|15
CASSLESRGDTEAFF
TGTGCCAGCAGTTTGGAGTCCAGGGGGGACACTGAAGCTTTCTTT
>NA|TRBJ2-1|many|TRBV2|16
CASSVSLIQRGNEQFF
TGTGCCAGCAGCGTTAGCCTCATTCAGAGGGGCAATGAGCAGTTCTTC
>NA|TRBJ2-3|many|TRBV5-4|14
CASSRSGPTDTQYF
TGTGCCAGCAGCCGCAGCGGGCCCACAGATACGCAGTATTTT
>NA|TRBJ2-3|NA|TRBV4-2|14
CASSQPSSTDTQYF
TGTGCCAGCAGCCAACCCTCCAGCACAGATACGCAGTATTTT
>TRBD2|TRBJ2-2|NA|TRBV7-9|17
CASSLVISGLTSGELFF
TGTGCCAGCAGCTTAGTGATTAGCGGGTTGACTTCAGGGGAGCTGTTTTTT
>TRBD2|TRBJ2-4|NA|TRBV4-1|14
CASRDSGTGNIQYF
TGCGCCAGCAGGGATAGCGGGACTGGAAACATTCAGTACTTC
>NA|TRBJ2-7|NA|TRBV12-3/TRBV12-4|14
CASSLGVSNYEQYF
TGTGCCAGCAGTTTAGGCGTCAGTAACTACGAGCAGTACTTC
>NA|TRBJ2-5|many|TRBV27|13
CASSLTGSQTQYF
TGTGCCAGCAGTTTAACGGGGAGTCAGACCCAGTACTTC
>TRBD1|TRBJ1-1|many|TRBV20-1|14
CSATVTGRNTEAFF
TGCAGTGCTACAGTGACAGGGAGGAACACTGAAGCTTTCTTT
>NA|TRBJ2-7|NA|TRBV15|13
CATSRGGYYEQYF
TGTGCCACCAGCAGGGGCGGATACTACGAGCAGTACTTC
>TRBD1|TRBJ1-1|many|TRBV15|14
CATSVLTGSTEAFF
TGTGCCACCAGCGTACTGACAGGGAGCACTGAAGCTTTCTTT
>TRBD2|TRBJ2-3|NA|TRBV7-2|16
CASSPRTSGSSDTQYF
TGTGCCAGCAGCCCAAGAACTAGCGGGAGCTCAGATACGCAGTATTTT
>NA|TRBJ2-7|many|TRBV28|16
CASSGGTTGKGYEQYF
TGTGCCAGCAGTGGCGGGACGACTGGGAAGGGCTACGAGCAGTACTTC
>TRBD2|TRBJ2-7|many|TRBV30|13
CAWRTSGSREQYF
TGTGCCTGGAGGACTAGCGGGAGCCGCGAGCAGTACTTC